Listed here is a single TCR beta chain. This clone was seen a single time. No antigen is known for it. No base-level quality is on record; no much larger clone is a single base apart. The data were obtained in a study of graft-versus-host responses after intestinal transplantation (dated by TCRdb to the early 2020s). With respect to the entire study: Multivisceral, liver-intestinal, or isolated intestinal transplants were received by the recipients. All recipients received anti-thymocyte globulin induction followed by maintenance tacrolimus and steroids for around 3 years. Bulk TCR-beta CDR3 sequencing was used to track graft-versus-host and host-versus-graft alloreactive T cell clones in the graft, circulation and bone marrow after intestinal transplantation. Alloreactive clones were identified by sequencing pre-transplant mixed lymphocyte reaction products and comparing these products with unstimulated pre-transplant donor and recipient T cells. The cohort enrolled under 30 intestinal transplant recipients, one of whom was a retransplant, and 3 patients without pretransplant specimens were excluded. Donor T cell macrochimerism was defined as a peak of at least 4% donor T cells among recipient peripheral blood mononuclear cells. Rather than being sequenced by the commercial service, samples from three later patients were sequenced in-house on an Illumina MiSeq and processed with MiXCR.

This specimen's time point label, per the study, means: cells obtained before transplantation from donor or recipient. CD3+CD4+ and CD3+CD8+ populations were FACS-sorted from unstimulated pre-transplant donor and recipient cells taken from spleen or lymph nodes. CDR3 length: 14 amino acids, cysteine to phenylalanine. The CDR3 DNA has 42 bases and is translated from base 1. CDR1 SGHVS and CDR2 FQNEAQ are derived from the germline V gene. The V end loses 1 base and the J end loses 7 bases, and a stretch of 11 bases separates them. What the work shows at the level of the full study, not this receptor alone: Conclusions were limited by the relatively low number and heterogeneity of intestinal transplant patients. In patients with donor T cell macrochimerism, the allografts had high GvH to HvG T cell clonal ratios. GvH clones turned up in recipient bone marrow, with some appearing earlier in ileal mucosa or blood, a pattern consistent with an intestinal mucosal origin. Peak levels of circulating GvH clones were associated with declines in HvG clones early after transplant.

The protocol used for the library was the immunoSEQ multiplex PCR assay. For most patients, genomic DNA was isolated with the Qiagen DNeasy Blood and Tissue Kit and shipped frozen to Adaptive Biotechnologies for TCR sequencing. High-throughput TCR-beta CDR3 sequencing of genomic DNA from most patients was performed by Adaptive Biotechnologies. As for how the authors treated the data: TCR sequencing data were retrieved from Adaptive's ImmunoSEQ software for some 17 patients, whereas a few other patients were processed with MiXCR and VDJtools. CD4 versus CD8 sorting errors were corrected by removing sequences found in both subsets at a frequency ratio below 5:1. CDR3 nucleotide sequences shared between donor and recipient were removed because the origin of such sequences could not be assigned. At least 2-fold expansion over unstimulated cells and a minimum CFSE-low frequency of 0.002% (template counts) or 0.001% (read counts) were required for clones to be classified as alloreactive. Clones were considered mappable if detected in sequenced pre-transplant spleen, lymph node, or MLR CFSE-low populations of the donor or recipient. The cumulative frequency of alloreactive clones was calculated as a percentage of all sequences, weighted by copy number. Sourced from immuneACCESS, this table was stored by TCRdb with only in-frame sequences that have V and J called. A share of the clones is absent; for the studies checked, an unresolved V gene accounts for under half, and the remainder has no known explanation. V, J and clone size are taken as reported in that table, and D and trimming were inferred from the DNA itself. The sample data list about 50,000 clones, and around 90% of these were observed just once. Jointly, the top ten make up more than 2% of the sample.

The clonotype originates from a human donor who was the organ donor for an intestinal transplant. Recombination connected TRBV7-8 to TRBJ1-5, with the D segment identity uncertain. The input for sequencing was unstimulated CD4+ T cells sorted from spleen or lymph node cells, taken before transplant. The CDR3 reads as follows: CASSLVTGEQPQHF. The nucleotides are TGTGCCAGCAGCTTAGTAACCGGTGAACAGCCCCAGCATTTT.